The clone carrying this TCR beta chain was counted ten times or more. The antigen remains undetermined. TCRdb recomputed calls from the 5' RACE reads with MiXCR, one row per CDR3 protein. The repertoire holds about 20,000 distinct CDR3 sequences, with about 2% as singletons. This record comes from a study of beta chain bispecific antibodies for T cell cancers. Overall study context: HPB-ALL carried surface TRBV5-5, while Jurkat carried TRBV12-3. Study results and limitations: Most targeted TRBV signal came from the leukemia cell line cells, not normal T cells. After anti-TRBV12 rather than anti-CD19 exposure, TRBV12-3 made up approximately 99% less of total TRBV signal.

Either OKT3 anti-CD3 antibody or CD3/CD28 beads expanded T cells from blood mononuclear cells over 3 days. This sample: Jurkat plus normal T cells with anti-TRBV12 bispecific. Expanded T cells grew in IL-2 (around 97 IU/ml) plus IL-7 (roughly 5 ng/ml). Cocultures held 5 x 10^4 or so normal T cells, 5 x 10^4 or so targets, and bispecific antibody. Germline V gene lookup returns CDR1 SEHNR and CDR2 FQNEAQ (reference sequence). V was clipped by 2 bases and J by 1 base, with 15 bases between them. This CDR3 has 16 residues. The TCR originated in a human donor in good health. Some clones in this sample may be carry-over from other donors' samples. The sequences come from healthy donor T cells cultured with leukemia cells, collected from a culture containing a bispecific antibody targeting TCR Vbeta12. The chain recombines TRBV7-9 with TRBJ2-7; D is possibly TRBD1 (6 bases). Here the CDR3 DNA reads TGTGCCAGCAGCTTACCCGGACAGCGAGGGTCCTACGAGCAGTACTTC. Encoded protein: CASSLPGQRGSYEQYF.